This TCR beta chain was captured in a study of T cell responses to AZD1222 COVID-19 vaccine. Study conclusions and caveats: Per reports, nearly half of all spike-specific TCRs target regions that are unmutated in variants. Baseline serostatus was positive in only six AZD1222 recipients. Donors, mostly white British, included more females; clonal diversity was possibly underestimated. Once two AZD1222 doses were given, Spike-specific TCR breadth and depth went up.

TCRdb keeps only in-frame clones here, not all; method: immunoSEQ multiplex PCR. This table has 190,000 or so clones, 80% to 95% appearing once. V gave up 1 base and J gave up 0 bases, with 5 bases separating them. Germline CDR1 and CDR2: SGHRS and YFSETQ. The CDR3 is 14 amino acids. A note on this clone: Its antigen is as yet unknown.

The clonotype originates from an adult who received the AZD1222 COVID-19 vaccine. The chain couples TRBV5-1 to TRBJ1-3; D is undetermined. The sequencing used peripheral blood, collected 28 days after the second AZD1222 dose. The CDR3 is CASSLQDSGNTIYF. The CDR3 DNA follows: TGCGCCAGCAGCTTGCAGGACTCTGGAAACACCATATATTTT.